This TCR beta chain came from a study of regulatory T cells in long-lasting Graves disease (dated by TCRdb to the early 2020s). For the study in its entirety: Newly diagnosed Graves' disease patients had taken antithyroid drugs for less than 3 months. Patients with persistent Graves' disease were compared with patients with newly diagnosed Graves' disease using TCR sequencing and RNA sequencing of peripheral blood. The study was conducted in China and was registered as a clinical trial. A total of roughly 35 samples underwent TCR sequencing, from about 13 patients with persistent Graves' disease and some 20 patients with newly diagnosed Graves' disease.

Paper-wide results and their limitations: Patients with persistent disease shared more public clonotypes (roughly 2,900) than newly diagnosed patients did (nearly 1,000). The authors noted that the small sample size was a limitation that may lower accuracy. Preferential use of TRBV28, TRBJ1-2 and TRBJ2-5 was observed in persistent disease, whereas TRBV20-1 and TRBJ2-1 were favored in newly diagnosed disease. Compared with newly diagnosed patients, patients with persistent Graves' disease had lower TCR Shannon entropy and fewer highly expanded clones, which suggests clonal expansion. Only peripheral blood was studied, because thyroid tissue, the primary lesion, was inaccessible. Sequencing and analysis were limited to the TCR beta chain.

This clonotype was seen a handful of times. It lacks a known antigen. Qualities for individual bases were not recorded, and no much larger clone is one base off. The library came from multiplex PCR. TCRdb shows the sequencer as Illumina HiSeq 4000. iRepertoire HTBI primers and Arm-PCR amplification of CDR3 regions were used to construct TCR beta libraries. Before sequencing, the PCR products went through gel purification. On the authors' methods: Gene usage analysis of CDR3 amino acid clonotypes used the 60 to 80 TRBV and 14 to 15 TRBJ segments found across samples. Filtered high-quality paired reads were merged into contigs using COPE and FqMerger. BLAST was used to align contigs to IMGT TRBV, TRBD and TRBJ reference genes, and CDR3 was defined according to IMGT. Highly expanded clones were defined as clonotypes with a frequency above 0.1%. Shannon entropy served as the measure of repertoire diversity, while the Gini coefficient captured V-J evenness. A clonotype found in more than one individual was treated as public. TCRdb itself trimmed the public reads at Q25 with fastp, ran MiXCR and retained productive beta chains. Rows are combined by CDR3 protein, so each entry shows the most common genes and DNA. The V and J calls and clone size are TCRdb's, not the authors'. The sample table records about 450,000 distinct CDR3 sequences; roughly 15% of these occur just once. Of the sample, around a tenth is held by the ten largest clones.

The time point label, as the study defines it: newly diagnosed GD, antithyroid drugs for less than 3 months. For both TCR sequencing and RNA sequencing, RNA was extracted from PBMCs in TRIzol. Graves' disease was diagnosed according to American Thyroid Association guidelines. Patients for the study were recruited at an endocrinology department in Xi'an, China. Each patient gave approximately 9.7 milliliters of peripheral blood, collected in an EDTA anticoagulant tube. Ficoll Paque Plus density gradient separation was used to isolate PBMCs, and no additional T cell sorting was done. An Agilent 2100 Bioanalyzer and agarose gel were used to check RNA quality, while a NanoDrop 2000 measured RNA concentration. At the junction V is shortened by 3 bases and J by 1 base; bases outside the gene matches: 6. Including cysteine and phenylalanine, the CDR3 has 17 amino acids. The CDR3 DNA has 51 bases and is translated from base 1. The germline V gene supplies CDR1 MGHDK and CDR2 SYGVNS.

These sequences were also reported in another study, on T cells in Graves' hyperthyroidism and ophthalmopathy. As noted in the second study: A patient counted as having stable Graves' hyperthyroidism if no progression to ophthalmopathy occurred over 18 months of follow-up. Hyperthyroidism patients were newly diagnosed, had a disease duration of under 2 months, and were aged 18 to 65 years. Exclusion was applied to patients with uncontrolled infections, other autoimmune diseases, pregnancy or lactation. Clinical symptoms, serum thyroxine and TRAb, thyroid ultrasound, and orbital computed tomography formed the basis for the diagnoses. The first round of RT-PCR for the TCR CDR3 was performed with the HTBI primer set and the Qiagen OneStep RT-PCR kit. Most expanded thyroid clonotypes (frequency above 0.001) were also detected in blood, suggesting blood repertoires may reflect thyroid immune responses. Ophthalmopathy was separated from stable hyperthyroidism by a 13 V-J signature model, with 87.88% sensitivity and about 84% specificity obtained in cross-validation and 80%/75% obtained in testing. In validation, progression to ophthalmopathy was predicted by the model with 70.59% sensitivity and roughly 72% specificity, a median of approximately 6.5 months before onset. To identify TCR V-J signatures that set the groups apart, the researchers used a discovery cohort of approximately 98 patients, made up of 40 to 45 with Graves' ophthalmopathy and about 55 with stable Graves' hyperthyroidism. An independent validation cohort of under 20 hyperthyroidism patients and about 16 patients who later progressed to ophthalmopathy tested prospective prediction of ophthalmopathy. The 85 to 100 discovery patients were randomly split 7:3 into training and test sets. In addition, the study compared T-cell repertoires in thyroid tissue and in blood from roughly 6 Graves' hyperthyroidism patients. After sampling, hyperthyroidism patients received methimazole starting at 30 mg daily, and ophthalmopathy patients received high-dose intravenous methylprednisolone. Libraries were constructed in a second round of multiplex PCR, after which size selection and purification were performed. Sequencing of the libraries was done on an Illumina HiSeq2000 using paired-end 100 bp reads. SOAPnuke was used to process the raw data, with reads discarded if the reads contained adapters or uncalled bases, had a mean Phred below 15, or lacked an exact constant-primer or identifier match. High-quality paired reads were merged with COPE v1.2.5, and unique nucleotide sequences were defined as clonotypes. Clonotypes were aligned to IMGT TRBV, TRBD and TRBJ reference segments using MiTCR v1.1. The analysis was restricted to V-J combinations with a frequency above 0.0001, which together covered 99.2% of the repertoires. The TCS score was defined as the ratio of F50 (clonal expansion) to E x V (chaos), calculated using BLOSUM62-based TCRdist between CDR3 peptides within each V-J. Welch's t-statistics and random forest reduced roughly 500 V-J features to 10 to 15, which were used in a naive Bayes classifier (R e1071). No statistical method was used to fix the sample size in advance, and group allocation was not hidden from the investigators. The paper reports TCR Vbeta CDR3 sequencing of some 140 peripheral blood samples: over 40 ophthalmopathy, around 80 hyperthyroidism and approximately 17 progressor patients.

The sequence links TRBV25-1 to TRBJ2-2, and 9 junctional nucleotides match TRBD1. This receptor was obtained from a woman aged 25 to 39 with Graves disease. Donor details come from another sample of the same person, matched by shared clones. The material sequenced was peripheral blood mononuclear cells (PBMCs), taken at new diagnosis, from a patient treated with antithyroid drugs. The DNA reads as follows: TGTGCCAGCAGTGAGATCACGGGACAGGGGAACACCGGGGAGCTGTTTTTT. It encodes CASSEITGQGNTGELFF.